These T cell receptor beta chains were read from a single sample in a study of control samples from healthy donors and cancer patients. TCRdb's table, derived via immunoSEQ multiplex PCR, lists solely in-frame clones and lacks some. Of 150,000 to 200,000 clones in the sample, 90% to 95% were seen once. Sequenced sample: blood. The receptor source for this set is a man younger than 45 in good health. Both conserved end residues are part of each CDR3. Each record gives: D gene, clone size, J gene, V gene, CDR3 DNA, CDR3 protein. A D gene is named only where the DNA matches it firmly. Rows may omit the clone size; those that give it use once, few, many or a size class.

>TRBD1|-|TRBJ1-6|TRBV20-1
TGCAGTGCTAGTACAACGACAGGGTACAATTCACCCCTCCACTTT
CSASTTTGYNSPLHF
>-|-|TRBJ1-1|TRBV19
TGTGCCAGTAGTGAGGGTCCCAACCCTGAAGCTTTCTTT
CASSEGPNPEAFF
>-|-|TRBJ2-1|TRBV6-5
TGTGCCAGCAGTTGGGGGGGCCCCGGGGATGAGCAGTTCTTC
CASSWGGPGDEQFF
>TRBD2|-|TRBJ2-7|TRBV9
TGTGCCAGCAGCGTAGGGGACTATCTCGACGAGCAGTACTTC
CASSVGDYLDEQYF
>-|-|TRBJ1-2|TRBV30
TGTGCCTGGAGTGTACACTGGGGCTATGGCTACACCTTC
CAWSVHWGYGYTF
>TRBD2|once|TRBJ2-3|TRBV10-2
TGCGCCAGCAGTGAGTCTGGGACTACTGACTTT
CASSESGTTDF
>TRBD2|-|TRBJ2-7|TRBV2
TGTGCCAGCAAAGGGGCTAGCGGGAGGGGCTCCTACGAGCAGTACTTC
CASKGASGRGSYEQYF
>TRBD1|-|TRBJ2-7|TRBV27
TGTGCCAGCAGTTTAGGGACAGGGGGCCCCTACGAGCAGTACTTC
CASSLGTGGPYEQYF
>TRBD2|-|TRBJ2-5|TRBV5-4
TGTGCCAGCAGCTTGATGTTAGGACTAGGAGAGACCCAGTACTTC
CASSLMLGLGETQYF
>-|-|TRBJ2-7|TRBV30
TGTGCCTGGAACCGGGGACCCTACGAGCAGTACTTC
CAWNRGPYEQYF
>TRBD2|-|TRBJ2-7|TRBV4-1
TGCGCCAGCAGCCAATTCAGCGGGGGAGAATACGAGCAGTACTTC
CASSQFSGGEYEQYF
>TRBD2|-|TRBJ2-1|TRBV4-1
TGCGCCAGCAGCCGAGTGGCAAGCGGGGGGTCCAGCTCCTACAATGAGCAGTTCTTC
CASSRVASGGSSSYNEQFF
>-|-|TRBJ1-5|TRBV6-5
TGTGCCAGCAGTTACGATGGGACTCAGCCCCAGCATTTT
CASSYDGTQPQHF
>-|-|TRBJ2-1|TRBV29-1
TGCAGCGTTGAAGGGAGGGGGACACCGTTGGGGAATGAGCAGTTCTTC
CSVEGRGTPLGNEQFF
>-|-|TRBJ1-3|TRBV2
TGTGCCAGCAGTGACTACTCTGGGTCTGGAAACACCATATATTTT
CASSDYSGSGNTIYF
>-|-|TRBJ1-3|TRBV30
TGTGCCTGGAGTGTACGACCGGTCCATCTGGGAAACACCATATATTTT
CAWSVRPVHLGNTIYF
>-|-|TRBJ1-5|TRBV27
TGTGCCAGCAGTTTAGCCCCCGGTAGGCCCCAGCATTTT
CASSLAPGRPQHF
>-|-|TRBJ2-1|TRBV18
TGTGCCAGCTCACCGGACAGCCATGAGCAGTTCTTC
CASSPDSHEQFF
>-|once|TRBJ1-4|TRBV9
TGTGCCAGCAGCGTAGCCCTCAACCACAGAACAACTAATGAAAAACTGTTTTTT
CASSVALNHRTTNEKLFF
>-|-|TRBJ2-5|TRBV5-1
TGCGCCAGCAGCCAACGGGACAAAGAGACCCAGTACTTC
CASSQRDKETQYF
>-|-|TRBJ2-2|TRBV19
TGTGCCAGTATTGCCCAGGGCAGGGCGAACACCGGGGAGCTGTTTTTT
CASIAQGRANTGELFF
>-|-|TRBJ1-6|TRBV30
TGTGCCTGGACCCGGGACGACTCACCCCTCCACTTT
CAWTRDDSPLHF